This T cell receptor beta chain came from a study of T cell responses to AZD1222 COVID-19 vaccine. Study context: The study pooled second doses at about 4 or about 12 weeks. Study-wide findings and caveats: Samples come after the peak T cell response, not at day 14.

The germline gives CDR1 MNHEY, CDR2 SVGEGT. CDR3 size: 16 residues. Germline trimming cut 2 bases from V and 0 bases from J; bases unmatched to any gene: 4. Clones were read by immunoSEQ multiplex PCR, and TCRdb kept only the in-frame ones, dropping some. This sample carries 100,000 to 140,000 clones, more than 80% of them seen once, and the ten largest clones take approximately 7%. With regard to this clone: Its matching antigen is unknown.

The clonotype comes from an adult in good health. This chain uses TRBV6-2 or TRBV6-3 with TRBJ2-1; 7 positions match TRBD2. The sequencing here drew on peripheral blood, taken on day 0 of AZD1222 vaccination. CDR3 in amino acids: CASSYRSGVSYNEQFF. The CDR3 DNA reads TGTGCCAGCAGTTACCGGAGCGGGGTCTCCTACAATGAGCAGTTCTTC.